The 13 T cell receptor beta chains reported below all come from one sample, sequenced in a study of cytomegalovirus exposure and HLA in healthy donors. The PCR ran on 60 Vbeta and 13 Jbeta primers. Here immunoSEQ multiplex PCR was the method, and the copy in TCRdb shows in-frame clones only, minus some. The sample has some 150,000 clones, under 90% seen once. Sequenced sample: PBMCs. These receptors all come from a boy younger than 10 in good health and CMV-seronegative.

The chain uses TRBV7-6 and TRBJ2-5, with TRBD2 matching 7 bases. Germline CDR1 and CDR2: SGHVS and FNYEAQ. Trimming removed 4 bases from V and 5 bases from J; junction bases left unmatched: 7. This CDR3 spans 14 amino acids. CDR3 DNA sequence: TGTGCCAGCAGCTCGTGGGGGGGGGAGGAGACCCAGTACTTC. Protein: CASSSWGGEETQYF. Drawing the rest from reference TRBV7-6 and TRBJ2-5, the complete variable domain is GAGVSQSPRYKVTKRGQDVALRCDPISGHVSLYWYRQALGQGPEFLTYFNYEAQQDKSGLPNDRFSAERPEGSISTLTIQRTEQRDSAMYRCASSSWGGEETQYFGPGTRLLVL.

V and J are TRBV9 and TRBJ1-2; TRBD1 matches 10 bases. V was clipped by 0 bases and J by 8 bases; unmatched bases: 10. CDR3 length: 16 residues. Germline V gene lookup returns CDR1 SGDLS and CDR2 YYNGEE. CDR3 loop: CASSVVTGGWSQGYTF. The CDR3 region has the DNA TGTGCCAGCAGCGTAGTGACAGGGGGCTGGTCCCAGGGCTACACCTTC. Drawing the rest from reference TRBV9 and TRBJ1-2, the complete variable domain is DSGVTQTPKHLITATGQRVTLRCSPRSGDLSVYWYQQSLDQGLQFLIQYYNGEERAKGNILERFSAQQFPDLHSELNLSSLELGDSALYFCASSVVTGGWSQGYTFGSGTRLTVV.

The chain recombines TRBV4-1 with TRBJ2-3, with 9 bases matching TRBD2. The CDR3 runs 18 residues. The V gene end was trimmed by 3 bases and the J gene end by 1 base; junction bases not matched to a gene: 11. The germline V gene has CDR1 MGHRA and CDR2 YSYEKL. The CDR3 region is CASSQGSRLAGRTDTQYF. For the CDR3, the DNA is TGCGCCAGCAGCCAGGGATCAAGGCTAGCGGGACGCACAGATACGCAGTATTTT.

CDR3: CASSPSKGDRGTDTQYF. The CDR3 DNA sequence: TGTGCCAGCAGTCCGTCCAAAGGGGACAGGGGGACAGATACGCAGTATTTT. This rearrangement joins TRBV27 to TRBJ2-3; 11 bases are shared with TRBD1. The CDR3 covers 17 residues. Germline V CDR1 and CDR2: MNHEY, SMNVEV (reference sequence). V trimming: 5 bases; J trimming: 3 bases; junction bases outside the gene matches: 10.

The V gene is TRBV4-3, the J gene TRBJ2-1; TRBD1 aligns across 10 bases. This CDR3 spans 15 amino acids. Germline CDR1 and CDR2: LGHNA and YSLEER. The J segment lost 9 bases and the V segment lost 3 bases, leaving 8 bases of the junction unmatched. Here the CDR3 DNA reads TGCGCCAGCAGCCAGAGGATGACAGGGGGCGTTGAGCAGTTCTTC. This encodes CASSQRMTGGVEQFF.

V usage is TRBV11-2 and J usage is TRBJ2-7; D is perhaps TRBD2 (6 bases). The V end lost 2 bases, the J end lost 3 bases, and 14 bases lay between the germline ends. The CDR3 is made up of 15 amino acids. Germline V lookup: CDR1 SGHAT, CDR2 FQNNGV. CDR3 in DNA: TGTGCCAGCAGCTTAAGGGGCGCGGGGTTCTACGAGCAGTACTTC. Translation gives CASSLRGAGFYEQYF.

The chain's CDR3 is CASSLDASGIPGADTQYF. The CDR3 DNA is TGTGCCAGCAGCTTAGATGCTAGCGGGATTCCCGGGGCAGATACGCAGTATTTT. This sequence joins TRBV11-3 and TRBJ2-3, with 9 nucleotides matching TRBD2. CDR1 and CDR2 from the germline V gene are SGHNT and YENEEA. Trimming removed 0 bases from V and 4 bases from J; junction bases left unmatched: 11. This CDR3 has 18 amino acids.

The chain has TRBV4-1 and TRBJ2-1, with 7 bases aligning to TRBD2. Per germline, CDR1 MGHRA and CDR2 YSYEKL. This CDR3 comprises 13 residues. The V and J ends lost 3 bases and 15 bases, in that order; junction bases with no gene match: 11. The CDR3 reads CASSQGLAAGRFF. CDR3 nucleotide sequence: TGCGCCAGCAGCCAGGGGCTAGCGGCGGGCCGGTTCTTC.

The chain couples TRBV4-3 to TRBJ1-4; 9 positions match TRBD1. The CDR3 is 15 amino acids. Trimming removed 2 bases from V and 6 bases from J; junction bases left unmatched: 4. Looked up from germline, CDR1 is LGHNA and CDR2 is YSLEER. CDR3 sequence reads: CASSQNTGGYEKLFF. The CDR3 bases are TGCGCCAGCAGCCAAAATACAGGGGGCTATGAAAAACTGTTTTTT.

This clone came up once. The chain combines TRBV4-3 with TRBJ2-2, with D uncertain. V gave up 0 bases and J gave up 5 bases, with 10 bases separating them. CDR3 length: 15 amino acids. Germline V lookup: CDR1 LGHNA, CDR2 YSLEER. This CDR3 reads CASSQDQAGTGELFF. DNA for the CDR3: TGCGCCAGCAGCCAAGATCAAGCCGGGACCGGGGAGCTGTTTTTT.

The rearrangement joins TRBV2 to TRBJ2-5; 8 bases are a match to TRBD2. The CDR3 spans 15 residues. The junction had 6 bases not matched to a gene; V was cut back by 4 bases and J by 2 bases. Germline V gene data show CDR1 as SNHLY and CDR2 as FYNNEI. CDR3 bases: TGTGCCAGCAGTGGTAGCGGGGTGCGGCAAGAGACCCAGTACTTC. It specifies CASSGSGVRQETQYF.

This clone is judged medium-sized. The rearrangement uses TRBV7-3 and TRBJ2-2, with D tentatively TRBD2 (6 bases). V was cut by 5 bases and J by 6 bases, with 22 bases left in between. Per germline, CDR1 SGHTA and CDR2 FQGTGA. This CDR3 is built from 17 residues. CDR3 sequence (DNA): TGTGCCAGCAGCCCCGGGGCTCGCGGGACCCTTTCCGGGGAGCTGTTTTTT. Its protein product is CASSPGARGTLSGELFF.

J is TRBJ2-4 and V is TRBV6-1; D gene ambiguous. V dropped 6 bases and J dropped 3 bases, with 9 bases sitting between them. The CDR3 totals 13 residues. The germline V gene encodes CDR1 MNHNS and CDR2 SASEGT. DNA for the CDR3: TGTGCCAGCAGAGAGACACTCAAAAACATTCAGTACTTC. Translated, it gives CASRETLKNIQYF.